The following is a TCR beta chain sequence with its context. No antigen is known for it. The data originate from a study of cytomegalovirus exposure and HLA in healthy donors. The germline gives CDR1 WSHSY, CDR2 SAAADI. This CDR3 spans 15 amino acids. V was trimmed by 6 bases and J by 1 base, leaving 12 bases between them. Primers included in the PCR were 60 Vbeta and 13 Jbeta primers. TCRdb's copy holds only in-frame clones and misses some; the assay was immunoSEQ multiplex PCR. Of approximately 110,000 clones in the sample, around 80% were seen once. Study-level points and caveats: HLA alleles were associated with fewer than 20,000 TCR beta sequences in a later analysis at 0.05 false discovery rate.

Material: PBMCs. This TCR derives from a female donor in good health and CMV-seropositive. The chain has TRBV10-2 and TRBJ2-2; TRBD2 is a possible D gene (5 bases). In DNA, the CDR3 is TGCGCCAGCAGGCCTGCGGCGGGGAACACCGGGGAGCTGTTTTTT. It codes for CASRPAAGNTGELFF.